These T cell receptor beta chains were read from a single sample in a study of T cells and Merkel cell carcinoma outcomes. Profiling relied on immunoSEQ multiplex PCR, and the TCRdb table lists in-frame clones only, not all of them. The sample consists of about 1,700 clones, about 85% of them appearing once. Sequencing input: tumor tissue from Merkel cell carcinoma. These receptors all stem from a human donor with Merkel cell carcinoma. Each CDR3 is given with its conserved first and last residue. A D gene is named only where the DNA matches it firmly. Size values are once, few and many counts, or a class for expanded clones, and some rows have none.

clone size,D gene,V gene,J gene,CDR3 DNA,CDR3 protein
.,.,TRBV5-6,TRBJ1-1,TGTGCCAGCAGCCTTCGGCCTAACACTGAAGCTTTCTTT,CASSLRPNTEAFF
once,.,TRBV5-1,TRBJ2-5,TGCGCCAGCAGCTTGACTAGCTTAGAGACCCAGTACTTC,CASSLTSLETQYF
.,.,TRBV9,TRBJ2-3,TGTGCCAGCAGCGTTGAACTAGCTTGGAATACGCAGTATTTT,CASSVELAWNTQYF
.,.,TRBV7-9,TRBJ2-7,TGTGCCAGCCTGCCCCGGAACGCTTCCTACGAGCAGTACTTC,CASLPRNASYEQYF
.,TRBD1,TRBV10-1,TRBJ2-1,TGCGCCAGCAGTAATACGGGACAGGGGGCTAATGAGCAGTTCTTC,CASSNTGQGANEQFF
.,TRBD2,TRBV2,TRBJ2-1,TGTGCCAACAGACTAGCGGGACTGGGAGCCAATGAGCAGTTCTTC,CANRLAGLGANEQFF
.,TRBD2,TRBV29-1,TRBJ2-5,TGCAGCGTGACTAGCACGGAGACCCAGTACTTC,CSVTSTETQYF
.,.,TRBV2,TRBJ1-2,TGTGCCAGCAGTGAAAAGATGCGGGGCTACACCTTC,CASSEKMRGYTF
.,TRBD1,TRBV7-6,TRBJ1-2,TGTGCCAGCAGCTCATCCGGGACAGGGTATGGCTACACCTTC,CASSSSGTGYGYTF
.,TRBD2,TRBV7-9,TRBJ2-5,TGTGCCAGCAGAGAAGCGGGGTTGGGGATACAGACCCAGTACTTC,CASREAGLGIQTQYF
.,.,TRBV9,TRBJ1-2,TGTGCCAGCAGCGGACAGACTAACTATGGCTACACCTTC,CASSGQTNYGYTF
.,.,TRBV19,TRBJ2-3,TGTGCCAGTAGTCCCTCGGGCAGCCGCACAGATACGCAGTATTTT,CASSPSGSRTDTQYF
.,.,TRBV9,TRBJ2-1,TGTGCCAGCAGCGTAGAGGGGGGGCGTTACAATGAGCAGTTCTTC,CASSVEGGRYNEQFF
.,.,TRBV19,TRBJ1-6,TGTGCCAGTAGTACCCGACGGCGTTTTAATTCACCCCTCCACTTT,CASSTRRRFNSPLHF
.,TRBD2,TRBV18,TRBJ2-5,TGTGCCAGCTCGATACCTGGTAGCGGGTCCGTGCGAGAGACCCAGTACTTC,CASSIPGSGSVRETQYF
.,.,TRBV7-2,TRBJ1-2,TGTGCCAGCAGCCCCCTCGCGGAAAACTATGGCTACACCTTC,CASSPLAENYGYTF
.,.,TRBV10-2,TRBJ2-2,TGCGCCAGCAGAGCTCAGGGTCTGGGCACCGGGGAGCTGTTTTTT,CASRAQGLGTGELFF
once,TRBD2,TRBV7-7,TRBJ2-1,TGTGCCAGCAGCATCGGGGCTAGCGGGGACGATGAGCAGTTCTTC,CASSIGASGDDEQFF
.,.,TRBV19,TRBJ2-4,TGTGCCAGCAAAGAGGGGGCCAAAAACATTCAGTACTTC,CASKEGAKNIQYF
.,.,TRBV25-1,TRBJ2-1,TGTGCCGGCAGTGAATGGGACGGGCTCAATGAGCAGTTCTTC,CAGSEWDGLNEQFF
.,TRBD2,TRBV5-3,TRBJ2-1,TGTGCCAGAAGCTTATATCTAGCGGGGTCTAGCTCCTACAATGAGCAGTTCTTC,CARSLYLAGSSSYNEQFF
.,.,TRBV7-2,TRBJ2-5,TGTGCCAGCAGCTCCAGGTGGGCCGAGACCCAGTACTTC,CASSSRWAETQYF
few,.,TRBV29-1,TRBJ2-3,TGCAGCGTTGGATCAGATACGCAGTATTTT,CSVGSDTQYF
.,TRBD1,TRBV20-1,TRBJ2-5,TGCAGTGCTAGAAGGGACAGCGAGTACTTC,CSARRDSEYF
.,.,TRBV5-1,TRBJ2-2,TGCGCCAGCAGTTCTTACACCGGGGAGCTGTTTTTT,CASSSYTGELFF
.,TRBD2,TRBV7-9,TRBJ2-7,TGTGCCAGCAGCCACGCGGGACTAGGGCTTCGAGAGCAGTACTTC,CASSHAGLGLREQYF
.,.,TRBV21-1,TRBJ2-7,TGTGCCAGCAGCAAAGAAAGGCAGCTTTCATCCTACGAGCAGTACTTC,CASSKERQLSSYEQYF
.,TRBD2,TRBV7-9,TRBJ2-5,TGTGCCAGCAGTCTAGCCGGACTAGGAACTCCAAAGACCCAGTACTTC,CASSLAGLGTPKTQYF
.,TRBD2,TRBV19,TRBJ2-5,TGTGCCAGTAGCTCTAGCGGGGGGGGGTTTCAAGAGACCCAGTACTTC,CASSSSGGGFQETQYF
.,.,TRBV5-6,TRBJ2-2,TGTGCCAGCACGCTTTATGCCGGGGAGCTGTTTTTT,CASTLYAGELFF
.,.,TRBV7-9,TRBJ1-1,TGTGCCAGCAGCCCGGGGGGGATGGAGGGGAGAGCTTTCTTT,CASSPGGMEGRAFF
.,.,TRBV6-5,TRBJ2-1,TGTGCCAGCAGTATCACAGGGTTGGATGAGCAGTTCTTC,CASSITGLDEQFF
.,.,TRBV6-5,TRBJ2-4,TGTGCCAGCAGAACATCCTTTCCGCCGGGTCAGTACTTC,CASRTSFPPGQYF
.,.,TRBV11-2,TRBJ2-3,TGTGCCAGCAGCTCGCGATTTAACTCCAACTATGCGCAGTATTTT,CASSSRFNSNYAQYF
.,.,TRBV9,TRBJ2-2,TGTGCCAGCAGACTAGTGGAAACCACCGGGGAGCTGTTTTTT,CASRLVETTGELFF
.,.,TRBV9,TRBJ1-1,TGTGCCAGCAGCGTAGTCCTGAACATGAACACTGAAGCTTTCTTT,CASSVVLNMNTEAFF
once,.,TRBV27,TRBJ1-1,TGTGCCAGCAGTCGAGGGAGGAACACTGAAGCTTTCTTT,CASSRGRNTEAFF
.,.,TRBV29-1,TRBJ2-3,TGCAGCGTTGAAAGAGATACGCAGTATTTT,CSVERDTQYF
.,TRBD1,TRBV6-6,TRBJ2-3,TGTGCCAGCAGACAGGGGTATAACACAGATACGCAGTATTTT,CASRQGYNTDTQYF
.,.,TRBV5-6,TRBJ2-3,TGTGCCAGCAGCTTGGGGTTGACGTTCGAGACAGATACGCAGTATTTT,CASSLGLTFETDTQYF
.,.,TRBV7-9,TRBJ1-2,TGTGCCAGCAGTCCAAATGCGGGGGCTAGGGGCTACACCTTC,CASSPNAGARGYTF
.,.,TRBV13,TRBJ1-4,TGTGCCAGCAGCCCCCCGGGAGGGGGGAAGAAACTGTTTTTT,CASSPPGGGKKLFF
.,TRBD1,TRBV30,TRBJ1-5,TGTGCCGGGGGGACAGGGGGCGCCGGGAGCAATCAGCCCCAGCATTTT,CAGGTGGAGSNQPQHF
.,.,TRBV10-2,TRBJ2-7,TGCGCCAGTTGGGACGGCAGCTCCTACGAGCAGTACTTC,CASWDGSSYEQYF
once,.,TRBV10-3,TRBJ2-2,TGTGCCATCAGTGATAGCATAGGCGACGGGGAGCTGTTTTTT,CAISDSIGDGELFF
.,.,TRBV14,TRBJ2-1,TGTGCCAGCAGCCCCTTCACCGGGAAGGGCTACAATGAGCAGTTCTTC,CASSPFTGKGYNEQFF
.,.,TRBV9,TRBJ2-1,TGTGCCAGCAGCGTAGAGACAGTCAATGAGCAGTTCTTC,CASSVETVNEQFF
.,TRBD1,TRBV29-1,TRBJ1-3,TGCAGCGTTCTCGGGGGACAGGGATGCATCAGAGACACCATATATTTT,CSVLGGQGCIRDTIYF
.,.,TRBV7-2,TRBJ2-3,TGTGCCAGCAGCTTAAAACAGGGAGATACGCAGTATTTT,CASSLKQGDTQYF
once,.,TRBV20-1,TRBJ2-3,TGCAGTGCCATTAAAGATACGCAGTATTTT,CSAIKDTQYF
.,.,TRBV6-5,TRBJ1-1,TGTGCCAGCAGGGCGAGAGGGGCCACTGAAGCTTTCTTT,CASRARGATEAFF
.,.,TRBV6-1,TRBJ2-2,TGTGCCAGCAGACAGGGACTCGTCGGGGAGCTGTTTTTT,CASRQGLVGELFF
.,TRBD1,TRBV4-3,TRBJ1-4,TGCGCCAGCAGCCAACTCGGGACAGGGATTAATGAAAAACTGTTTTTT,CASSQLGTGINEKLFF
.,TRBD1,TRBV7-2,TRBJ2-1,TGTGCCAGCAGCTTAGGGACAGGGGGGAATGAGCAGTTCTTC,CASSLGTGGNEQFF
few,TRBD2,TRBV7-9,TRBJ2-1,TGTGCCAGCAGCACTGGAGGCCTAGCGGGGGTTAGCTCCTACAATGAGCAGTTCTTC,CASSTGGLAGVSSYNEQFF
.,.,TRBV18,TRBJ1-1,TGTGCCAGCTCATTAACCCCGAGCACTGAAGCTTTCTTT,CASSLTPSTEAFF